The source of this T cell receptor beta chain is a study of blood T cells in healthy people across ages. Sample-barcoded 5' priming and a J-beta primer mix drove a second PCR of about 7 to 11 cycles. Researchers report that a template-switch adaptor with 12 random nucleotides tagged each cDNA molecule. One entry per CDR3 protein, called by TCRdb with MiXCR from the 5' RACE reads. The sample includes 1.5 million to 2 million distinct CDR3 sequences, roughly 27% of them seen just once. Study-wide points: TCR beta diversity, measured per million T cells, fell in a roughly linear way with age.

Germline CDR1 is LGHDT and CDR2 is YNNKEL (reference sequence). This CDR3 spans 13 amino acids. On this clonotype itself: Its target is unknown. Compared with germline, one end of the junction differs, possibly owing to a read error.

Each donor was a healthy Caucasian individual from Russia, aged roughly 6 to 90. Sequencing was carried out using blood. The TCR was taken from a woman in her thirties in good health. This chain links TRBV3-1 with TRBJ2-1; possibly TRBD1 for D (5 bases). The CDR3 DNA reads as TGTGCCAACAGCCAAGGGGTTGTGGTTGGGCAGTTCTTC. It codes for CANSQGVVVGQFF.